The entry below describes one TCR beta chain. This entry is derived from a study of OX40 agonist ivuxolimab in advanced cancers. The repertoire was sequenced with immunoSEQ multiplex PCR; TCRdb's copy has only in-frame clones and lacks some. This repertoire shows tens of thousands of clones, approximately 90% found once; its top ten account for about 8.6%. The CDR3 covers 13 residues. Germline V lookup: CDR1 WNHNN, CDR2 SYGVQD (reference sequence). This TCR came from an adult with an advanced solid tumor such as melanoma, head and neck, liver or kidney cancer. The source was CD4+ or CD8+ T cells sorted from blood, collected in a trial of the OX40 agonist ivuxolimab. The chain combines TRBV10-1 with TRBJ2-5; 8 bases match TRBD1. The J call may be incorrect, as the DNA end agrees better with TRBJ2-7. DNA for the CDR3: TGCGCCAGCAGTCCGGGACAGGCCTACGAGCAGTACTTC. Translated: CASSPGQAYEQYF.